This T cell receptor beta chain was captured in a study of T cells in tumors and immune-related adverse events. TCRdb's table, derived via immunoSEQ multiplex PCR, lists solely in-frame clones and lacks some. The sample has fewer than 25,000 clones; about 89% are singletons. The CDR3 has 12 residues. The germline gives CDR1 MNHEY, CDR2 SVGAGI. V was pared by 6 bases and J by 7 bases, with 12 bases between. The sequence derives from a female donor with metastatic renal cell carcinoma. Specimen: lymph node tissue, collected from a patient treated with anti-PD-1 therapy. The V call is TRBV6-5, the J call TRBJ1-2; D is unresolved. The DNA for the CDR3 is TGTGCCAGCAGCCAAACAGACACTGGCTACACCTTC. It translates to CASSQTDTGYTF.